A selection of T cell receptor beta chains follows, all from one sample in a study of control samples from healthy donors and cancer patients. Data came from immunoSEQ multiplex PCR; TCRdb stores just in-frame clones and leaves some out. Here the sample spans under 200,000 clones, 70% to 90% being singletons. Sequenced input: blood. The source of these receptors is a woman aged 25 to 39 in good health. CDR3s include the opening cysteine and the closing phenylalanine or tryptophan. The D gene is left open where the match is weak. Some rows mark clone size as missing; the rest say once, few, many or name a class of expanded clone.

>NA|15|TRBJ1-2|NA|TRBV6-2/TRBV6-3
TGTGCCAGCAGTTACGGTGTCAGCCTCAAGGATGGCTACACCTTC
CASSYGVSLKDGYTF
>once|15|TRBJ1-1|TRBD1|TRBV9
TGTGCCAGCAGCTGGGGGGGACAGGGAACCACTGAAGCTTTCTTT
CASSWGGQGTTEAFF
>NA|13|TRBJ2-7|TRBD1|TRBV29-1
TGCAGCGTTGATAAAGGGGGCGCCTACGAGCAGTACTTC
CSVDKGGAYEQYF
>NA|14|TRBJ1-5|NA|TRBV20-1
TGCAGTGCTAGTGGTGGGGCAAGCAATCAGCCCCAGCATTTT
CSASGGASNQPQHF
>NA|15|TRBJ2-2|TRBD2|TRBV4-1
TGCGCCAGCAGCCAAGAAGCGGGGTTGGCCGGGGAGCTGTTTTTT
CASSQEAGLAGELFF
>NA|18|TRBJ2-5|TRBD1|TRBV5-6
TGTGCCAGCAGCCCCAGGTACTTAGCCGGGACAGGCCAAGAGACCCAGTACTTC
CASSPRYLAGTGQETQYF
>few|15|TRBJ2-1|TRBD1|TRBV19
TGTGCCAGTAGTTACCGGGACAGGGGGAACAATGAGCAGTTCTTC
CASSYRDRGNNEQFF
>once|10|TRBJ1-2|NA|TRBV29-1
TGCAGCGTTGCGACCCAAGGCTACACCTTC
CSVATQGYTF
>few|14|TRBJ2-3|TRBD1|TRBV6-4
TGTGCCAGCAGTGGAGGACAGGGGGCAGATACGCAGTATTTT
CASSGGQGADTQYF
>NA|11|TRBJ2-3|NA|TRBV29-1
TGCAGCGTTGGACGCGCAGATACGCAGTATTTT
CSVGRADTQYF
>NA|15|TRBJ1-5|TRBD1|TRBV6-5
TGTGCCACACTGGGCGGACAGGGTGTCAATCAGCCCCAGCATTTT
CATLGGQGVNQPQHF
>NA|17|TRBJ1-6|NA|TRBV5-1
TGCGCCAGCAGCTTAGGGACCGCAAGCTCCTATAATTCACCCCTCCACTTT
CASSLGTASSYNSPLHF
>NA|18|TRBJ2-2|TRBD1|TRBV4-1
TGCGCCAGCAGCCAAGAAAGACAGGGGCTGGGTAACACCGGGGAGCTGTTTTTT
CASSQERQGLGNTGELFF
>NA|15|TRBJ2-1|TRBD1|TRBV14
TGTGCCAGCAGCCAAGAGGTCAGGGGGCAGCCCGAGCAGTTCTTC
CASSQEVRGQPEQFF
>NA|15|TRBJ1-6|NA|TRBV19
TGTGCCAGTAGTATCTCCCCCGGACAGTACGCACCCCTCCACTTT
CASSISPGQYAPLHF
>NA|11|TRBJ2-1|NA|TRBV19
TGTGCCAGTAGTTGGGGAAATGAGCAGTTCTTC
CASSWGNEQFF
>NA|14|TRBJ1-6|TRBD1|TRBV14
TGTGCCAGCAGCCATGGGACAGCAAATTCACCCCTCCACTTT
CASSHGTANSPLHF
>NA|12|TRBJ1-1|NA|TRBV6-1
TGTGCCAGCAGTGAATCCCGACCTGAAGCTTTCTTT
CASSESRPEAFF
>NA|15|TRBJ1-1|NA|TRBV23-1
TGCGCCAGCAGTCAATCGTGGGGCTGTGGAACTGAAGCTTTCTTT
CASSQSWGCGTEAFF
>NA|12|TRBJ2-1|NA|TRBV9
TGTGCCAGCAGCGTAGAGGGTGTTGAGCAGTTCTTC
CASSVEGVEQFF
>NA|10|TRBJ2-1|NA|TRBV2
TGTGCCAGCAGTGGGGATGAGCAGTTCTTC
CASSGDEQFF
>NA|13|TRBJ1-2|NA|TRBV29-1
TGCAGCGTCCGTAGTACACTCCACTATGGCTACACCTTC
CSVRSTLHYGYTF
>NA|16|TRBJ1-2|TRBD1|TRBV4-2
TGTGCCAGCAGCCAAGATGGAGACAGGGAGGTATATGGCTACACCTTC
CASSQDGDREVYGYTF
>NA|13|TRBJ2-3|TRBD2|TRBV30
TGTGCCTTTGAGCGGGAACGGGGAGATACGCAGTATTTT
CAFERERGDTQYF
>NA|13|TRBJ1-1|NA|TRBV29-1
TGCAGCGTTGTATCGCCCCGGAACACTGAAGCTTTCTTT
CSVVSPRNTEAFF
>once|16|TRBJ2-7|TRBD2|TRBV4-1
TGCGCCAGCAGCCAAGCCTTAGCGGGGAGCCGCTACGAGCAGTACTTC
CASSQALAGSRYEQYF
>few|15|TRBJ2-2|NA|TRBV20-1
TGCAGTGCTAGTAGACGGGATCAGAACACCGGGGAGCTGTTTTTT
CSASRRDQNTGELFF
>once|15|TRBJ2-1|TRBD1|TRBV14
TGTGCCAGCAGCCAGACGACAGGGGCATACAATGAGCAGTTCTTC
CASSQTTGAYNEQFF
>NA|15|TRBJ1-1|NA|TRBV7-5
TGTGCCAGAAGCGTCCGTCCCCCCAGGGGAACTGAAGCTTTCTTT
CARSVRPPRGTEAFF
>NA|13|TRBJ2-5|NA|TRBV27
TGTGCCACCTCCACCCTGGACCAAGAGACCCAGTACTTC
CATSTLDQETQYF
>NA|12|TRBJ1-6|NA|TRBV18
TGTGCCAGCTCGGCAGGGGATTCACCCCTCCACTTT
CASSAGDSPLHF
>NA|13|TRBJ2-7|TRBD2|TRBV10-1
TGCGCCAGCAACCGGACTAGACTTTTCGAGCAGTACTTC
CASNRTRLFEQYF
>NA|15|TRBJ1-3|NA|TRBV6-5
TGTGCCAGCAGTCCCGGGACCTACTCTGGAAACACCATATATTTT
CASSPGTYSGNTIYF
>once|12|TRBJ2-1|NA|TRBV2
TGTGCCAGCAGTACAACTTGGGGTGAGCAGTTCTTC
CASSTTWGEQFF
>many|15|TRBJ1-1|TRBD1|TRBV7-8
TGTGCCAGCAGCTTACGGGGGTCAGGGGGAACTGAAGCTTTCTTT
CASSLRGSGGTEAFF
>NA|13|TRBJ1-1|TRBD1|TRBV4-2
TGTGCCAGCAGCCAACACAGGGACAGTGAAGCTTTCTTT
CASSQHRDSEAFF
>NA|15|TRBJ2-3|TRBD2|TRBV30
TGTGCCTGGAGTTCCCGGGGGAGGGGAACAGATACGCAGTATTTT
CAWSSRGRGTDTQYF
>NA|17|TRBJ2-2|NA|TRBV5-1
TGCGCCAGCAGCTTGGCAAAACACGGGGCGGTAAACGGGGAGCTGTTTTTT
CASSLAKHGAVNGELFF
>NA|15|TRBJ2-1|NA|TRBV24-1
TGTGCCACCAGTGATTTACGGGGGGCGAACCATGAGCAGTTCTTC
CATSDLRGANHEQFF
>NA|14|TRBJ2-7|TRBD2|TRBV9
TGTGCCAGCAGCGGCGGGACTAGCCTCTACGAGCAGTACTTC
CASSGGTSLYEQYF
>NA|17|TRBJ2-2|NA|TRBV3-1/TRBV3-2
TGTGCCAGCAGCCAGGGATGGGCGGGGGCCGGCACCGGGGAGCTGTTTTTT
CASSQGWAGAGTGELFF
>NA|14|TRBJ1-3|NA|TRBV29-1
TGCAGCGTCGCCGTCGGAGGTGGAGGAAACACCATATATTTT
CSVAVGGGGNTIYF
>NA|14|TRBJ2-7|TRBD1|TRBV5-1
TGCGCCAGCAGCTCCCCACAGGGGGCGGGAGAGCAGTACTTC
CASSSPQGAGEQYF
>NA|13|TRBJ1-2|NA|TRBV27
TGTGCCAGCAGTCTCACAGGTAGCTATGGCTACACCTTC
CASSLTGSYGYTF
>NA|14|TRBJ2-2|NA|TRBV11-3
TGTGCCAGCAGCCTCGGGGACATCACCGGGGAGCTGTTTTTT
CASSLGDITGELFF
>NA|14|TRBJ1-4|NA|TRBV6-4
TGTGCCAGCAAGATCACGGCAACAGATGAAAAACTGTTTTTT
CASKITATDEKLFF
>NA|15|TRBJ1-5|NA|TRBV9
TGTGCCAGCAGCGTAGGAACAGCTAGGAATCAGCCCCAGCATTTT
CASSVGTARNQPQHF
>NA|16|TRBJ2-5|NA|TRBV4-1
TGCGCCAGCAGCCAAGTCTGGGGGGAAAGACAGAAGACCCAGTACTTC
CASSQVWGERQKTQYF
>NA|14|TRBJ1-1|NA|TRBV7-2
TGTGCCAGCAGCTCCGGGACGGCTACTTCTGAAGCTTTCTTT
CASSSGTATSEAFF
>NA|11|TRBJ2-3|NA|TRBV20-1
TGCAGTGCCAACGTACTGGATACGCAGTATTTT
CSANVLDTQYF
>once|14|TRBJ2-1|NA|TRBV19
TGTGCCAGTAGCCGACAGGGGAGGGGCAATGAGCAGTTCTTC
CASSRQGRGNEQFF
>NA|12|TRBJ2-1|NA|TRBV6-2/TRBV6-3
TGTGCCAGCAGTTACGTACACAATGAGCAGTTCTTC
CASSYVHNEQFF
>NA|14|TRBJ1-4|TRBD1|TRBV7-2
TGTGCCAGCAGCCCCGGGACAGGGGGTGAAAAACTGTTTTTT
CASSPGTGGEKLFF
>NA|14|TRBJ1-1|NA|TRBV19
TGTGCCAGTACCGCCGGGTCAAAAAACACTGAAGCTTTCTTT
CASTAGSKNTEAFF